The text below deals with one T cell receptor (beta chain). Antigen specificity is unknown. The sample is drawn from a study of CD8 T cells in ankylosing spondylitis. General study points: Some motif variants had been reported before (in reactive arthritis synovial fluid and blood).

Using its own MiXCR run on the 5' RACE reads, TCRdb lists one record per CDR3 protein. The sample includes approximately 140,000 distinct CDR3 sequences, about 42% of them seen just once. CDR1 MNHEY and CDR2 SMNVEV come from the germline V gene (reference sequence). V shed 3 bases and J 3 bases; nucleotides not matched to a gene: 13. The CDR3 totals 18 residues. Sequenced: synovial fluid, either unsorted or a sorted T cell fraction (not recorded which). The sequence was collected from a male donor with ankylosing spondylitis. The chain couples TRBV27 to TRBJ2-3; 9 bases match TRBD2. The CDR3 DNA reads as TGTGCCAGCAGTTTCCGGCGGGGGGGCCGCTCCCGGACAGATACGCAGTATTTT. It specifies CASSFRRGGRSRTDTQYF.